Reported below is one TCR beta chain. What it binds is not known. Sequencing used immunoSEQ multiplex PCR; TCRdb keeps in-frame clones, though not all of them. The sample consists of 130,000 to 150,000 clones, around 91% of them appearing once. The data are from a study of T cell responses to AZD1222 COVID-19 vaccine. For the study at large: Both about-4-week and about-12-week second-dose recipients were combined. The study, taken as a whole, reports: Two AZD1222 administrations were followed by greater Spike-specific TCR breadth and depth. It should be noted that donors were predominantly white British and more often female, and clonal diversity was possibly underestimated. Just a handful of people given AZD1222 tested seropositive at baseline.

The clonotype originates from an adult in good health. The material was peripheral blood, obtained on day 0 of AZD1222 vaccination.

The CDR3 is CASSRLAGGPGEQYF. The CDR3 nucleotides are TGTGCCAGCAGTAGACTAGCGGGAGGGCCGGGTGAGCAGTACTTC. The chain recombines TRBV6-5 with TRBJ2-7; 14 bases are a match to TRBD2. This CDR3 region has 15 residues. Germline CDR1 is MNHEY and CDR2 is SVGAGI. V lost 5 bases, J lost 7 bases, and 7 bases stayed unmatched.